This T cell receptor beta chain was found in a study of beta chain features in type 1 diabetes. Study results and limitations: Across all four CD4+ subsets, people with type 1 diabetes showed modestly shorter TCRB CDR3s.

This clone was detected a few times. Its target is not known. Sequenced material consisted of expressed TCRB transcripts (all of the isolated RNA was reverse transcribed). This table comes from immunoSEQ multiplex PCR, and its TCRdb copy is limited to in-frame clones, with some not included. The data show 300,000 to 400,000 clones, with around a tenth seen just once and over 0.45% held by the top ten. Trimming took 5 bases from V and 1 from J, leaving 5 bases between them. CDR3 length equals 11 residues. Germline CDR1 and CDR2: DFQATT and SNEGSKA (reference sequence). V usage is TRBV20-1 and J usage is TRBJ1-1; no firm D call. The sequenced sample was central memory CD4+ T cells from blood. This sequence was found in a man younger than 40 with type 1 diabetes. The CDR3 coding sequence is TGCAGTGCTGTCAGGAACACTGAAGCTTTCTTT. It translates to CSAVRNTEAFF.